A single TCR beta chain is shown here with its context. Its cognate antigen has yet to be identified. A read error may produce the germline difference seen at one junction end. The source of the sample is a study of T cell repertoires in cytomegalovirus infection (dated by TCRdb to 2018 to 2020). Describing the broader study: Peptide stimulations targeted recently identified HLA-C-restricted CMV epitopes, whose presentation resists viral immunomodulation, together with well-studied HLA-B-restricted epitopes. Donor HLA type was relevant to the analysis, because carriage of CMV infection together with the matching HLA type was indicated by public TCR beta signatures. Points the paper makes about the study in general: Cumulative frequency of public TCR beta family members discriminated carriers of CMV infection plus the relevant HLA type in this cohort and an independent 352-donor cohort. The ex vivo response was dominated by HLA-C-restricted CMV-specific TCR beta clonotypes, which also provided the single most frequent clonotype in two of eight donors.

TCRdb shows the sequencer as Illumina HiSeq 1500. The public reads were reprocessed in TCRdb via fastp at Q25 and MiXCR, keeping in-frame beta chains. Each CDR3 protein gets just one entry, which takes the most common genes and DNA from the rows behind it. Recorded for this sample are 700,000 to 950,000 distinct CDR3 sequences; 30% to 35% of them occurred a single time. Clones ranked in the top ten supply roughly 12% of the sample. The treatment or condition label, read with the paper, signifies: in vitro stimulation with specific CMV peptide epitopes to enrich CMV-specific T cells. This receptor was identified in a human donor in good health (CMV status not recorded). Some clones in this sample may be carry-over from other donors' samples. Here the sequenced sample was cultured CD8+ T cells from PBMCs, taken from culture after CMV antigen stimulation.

The DNA is TGTGCTAGCAGCTTAAACGCCAGGCCGGGGGAGACCCAGTACTTC. Translated, this is CASSLNARPGETQYF. The rearranged chain carries TRBV7-7 and TRBJ2-5; a tentative D call is TRBD2 (5 bases match). The CDR3 sequence holds 15 residues, the cysteine and phenylalanine included. Only the CDR3 region is kept as DNA, spanning 45 bases read in frame from base 1. The germline V gene (reference sequence) gives CDR1 as SSHAT and CDR2 as FNYEAQ.